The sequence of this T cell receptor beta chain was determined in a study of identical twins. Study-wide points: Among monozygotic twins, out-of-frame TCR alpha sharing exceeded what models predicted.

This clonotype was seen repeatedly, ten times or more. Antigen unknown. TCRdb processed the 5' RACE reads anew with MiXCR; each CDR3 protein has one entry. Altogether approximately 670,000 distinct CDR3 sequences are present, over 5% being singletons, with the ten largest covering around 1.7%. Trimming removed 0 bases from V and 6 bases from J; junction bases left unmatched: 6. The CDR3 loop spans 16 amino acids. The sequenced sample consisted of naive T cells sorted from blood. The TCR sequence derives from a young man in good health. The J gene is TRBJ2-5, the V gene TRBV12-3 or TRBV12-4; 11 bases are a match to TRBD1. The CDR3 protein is CASSLAGTGGLKTQYF. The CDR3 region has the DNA TGTGCCAGCAGTTTAGCGGGGACAGGGGGTTTAAAGACCCAGTACTTC.